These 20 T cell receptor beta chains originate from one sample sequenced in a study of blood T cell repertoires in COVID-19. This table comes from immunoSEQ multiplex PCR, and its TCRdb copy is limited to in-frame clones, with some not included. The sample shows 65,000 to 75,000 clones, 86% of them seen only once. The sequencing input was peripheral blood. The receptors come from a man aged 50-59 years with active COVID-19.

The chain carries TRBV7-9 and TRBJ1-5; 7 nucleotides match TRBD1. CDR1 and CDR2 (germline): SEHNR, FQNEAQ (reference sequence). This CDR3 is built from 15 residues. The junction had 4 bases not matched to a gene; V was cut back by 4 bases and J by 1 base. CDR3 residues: CASSSQGLSNQPQHF. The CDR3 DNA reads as TGTGCCAGCAGCTCACAGGGGTTGAGCAATCAGCCCCAGCATTTT.

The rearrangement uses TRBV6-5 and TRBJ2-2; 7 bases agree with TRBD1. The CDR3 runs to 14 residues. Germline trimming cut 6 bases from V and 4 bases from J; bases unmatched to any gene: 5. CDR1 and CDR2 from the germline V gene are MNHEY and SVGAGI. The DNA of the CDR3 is TGTGCCAGCAGGGACAGGTCGTCCACCGGGGAGCTGTTTTTT. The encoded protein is CASRDRSSTGELFF.

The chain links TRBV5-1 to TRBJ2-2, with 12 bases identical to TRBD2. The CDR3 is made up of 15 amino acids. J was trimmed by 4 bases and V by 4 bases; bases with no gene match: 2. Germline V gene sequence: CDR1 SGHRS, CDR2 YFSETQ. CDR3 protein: CASSQTSGSTGELFF. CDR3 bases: TGCGCCAGCAGCCAGACTAGCGGGAGCACCGGGGAGCTGTTTTTT.

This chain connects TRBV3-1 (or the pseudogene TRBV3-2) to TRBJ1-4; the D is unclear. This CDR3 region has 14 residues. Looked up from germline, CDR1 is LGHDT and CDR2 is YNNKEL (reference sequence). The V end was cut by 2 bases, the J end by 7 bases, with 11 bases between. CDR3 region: CASSQRGQSEKLFF. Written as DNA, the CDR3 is TGTGCCAGCAGCCAAAGAGGGCAAAGTGAAAAACTGTTTTTT.

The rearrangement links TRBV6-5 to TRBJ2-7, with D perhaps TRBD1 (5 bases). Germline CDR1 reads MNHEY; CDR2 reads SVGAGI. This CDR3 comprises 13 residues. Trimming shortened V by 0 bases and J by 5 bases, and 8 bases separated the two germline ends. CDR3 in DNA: TGTGCCAGCAGTTACTCAGGGGCCCACGAGCAGTACTTC. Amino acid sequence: CASSYSGAHEQYF.

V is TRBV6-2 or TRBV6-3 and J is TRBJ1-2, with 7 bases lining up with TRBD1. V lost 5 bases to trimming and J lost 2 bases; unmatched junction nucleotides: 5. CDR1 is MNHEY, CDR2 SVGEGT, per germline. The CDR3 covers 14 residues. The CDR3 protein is CASSRDSRNYGYTF. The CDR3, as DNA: TGTGCCAGCAGTAGGGACAGTCGGAACTATGGCTACACCTTC.

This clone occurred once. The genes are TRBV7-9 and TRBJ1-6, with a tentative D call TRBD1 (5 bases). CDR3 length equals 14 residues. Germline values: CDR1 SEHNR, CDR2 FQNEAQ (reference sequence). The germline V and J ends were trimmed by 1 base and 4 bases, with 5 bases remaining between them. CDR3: CASSLEGYNSPLHF. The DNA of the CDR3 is TGTGCCAGCAGCTTAGAGGGGTATAATTCACCCCTCCACTTT.

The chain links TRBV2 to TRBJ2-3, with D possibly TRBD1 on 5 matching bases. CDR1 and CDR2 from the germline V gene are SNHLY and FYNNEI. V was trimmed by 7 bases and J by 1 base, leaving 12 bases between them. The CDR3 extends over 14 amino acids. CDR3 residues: CASKVQGRTDTQYF. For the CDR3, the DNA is TGTGCCAGCAAGGTCCAGGGCCGCACAGATACGCAGTATTTT.

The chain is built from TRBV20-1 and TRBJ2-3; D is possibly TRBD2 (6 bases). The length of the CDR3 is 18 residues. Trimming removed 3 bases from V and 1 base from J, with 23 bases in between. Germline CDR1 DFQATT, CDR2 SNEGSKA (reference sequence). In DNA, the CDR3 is TGCAGTGCTAGTCTTAATTATGCCCGAGGAGGGGGCACAGATACGCAGTATTTT. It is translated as CSASLNYARGGGTDTQYF.

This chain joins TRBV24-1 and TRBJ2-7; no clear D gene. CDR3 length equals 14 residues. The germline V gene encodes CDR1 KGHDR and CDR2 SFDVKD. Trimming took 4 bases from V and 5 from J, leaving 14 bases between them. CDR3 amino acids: CATSDSAGSDEQYF. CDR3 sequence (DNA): TGTGCCACCAGTGACTCCGCAGGATCCGACGAGCAGTACTTC.

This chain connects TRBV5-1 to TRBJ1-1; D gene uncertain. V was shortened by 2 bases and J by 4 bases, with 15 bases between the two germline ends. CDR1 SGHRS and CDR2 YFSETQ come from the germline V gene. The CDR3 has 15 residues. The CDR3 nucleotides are TGCGCCAGCAGCTTTTTTAACGGTAGTCCCACTGAAGCTTTCTTT. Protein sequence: CASSFFNGSPTEAFF.

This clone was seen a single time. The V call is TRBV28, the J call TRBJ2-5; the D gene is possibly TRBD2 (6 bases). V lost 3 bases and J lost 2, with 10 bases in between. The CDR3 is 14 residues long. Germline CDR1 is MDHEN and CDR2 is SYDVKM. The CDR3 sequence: CASSLSGTQETQYF. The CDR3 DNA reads TGTGCCAGCAGTTTGTCAGGGACTCAAGAGACCCAGTACTTC.

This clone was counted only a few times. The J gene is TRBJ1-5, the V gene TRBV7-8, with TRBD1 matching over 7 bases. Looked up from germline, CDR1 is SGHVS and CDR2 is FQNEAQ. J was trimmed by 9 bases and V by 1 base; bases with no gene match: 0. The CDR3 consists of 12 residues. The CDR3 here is CASSLGTGPQHF. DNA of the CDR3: TGTGCCAGCAGCTTAGGGACAGGGCCCCAGCATTTT.

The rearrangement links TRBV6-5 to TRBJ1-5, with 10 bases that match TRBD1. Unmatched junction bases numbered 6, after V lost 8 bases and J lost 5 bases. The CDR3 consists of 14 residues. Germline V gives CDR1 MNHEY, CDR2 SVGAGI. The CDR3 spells CASGSDRGHQPQHF. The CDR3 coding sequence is TGTGCCAGCGGCTCCGACAGGGGGCATCAGCCCCAGCATTTT.

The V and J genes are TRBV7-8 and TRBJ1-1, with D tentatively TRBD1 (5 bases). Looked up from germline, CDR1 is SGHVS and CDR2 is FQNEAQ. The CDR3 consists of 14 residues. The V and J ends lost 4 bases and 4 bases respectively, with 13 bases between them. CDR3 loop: CASSSAGGFTEAFF. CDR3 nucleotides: TGTGCCAGCAGCTCCGCGGGGGGTTTCACTGAAGCTTTCTTT.

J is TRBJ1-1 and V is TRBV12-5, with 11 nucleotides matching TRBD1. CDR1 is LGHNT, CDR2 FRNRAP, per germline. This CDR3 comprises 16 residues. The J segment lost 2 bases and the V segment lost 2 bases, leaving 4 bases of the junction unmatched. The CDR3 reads CASGLSGTGGNTEAFF. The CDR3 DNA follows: TGTGCTAGTGGTTTGTCCGGGACAGGGGGTAACACTGAAGCTTTCTTT.

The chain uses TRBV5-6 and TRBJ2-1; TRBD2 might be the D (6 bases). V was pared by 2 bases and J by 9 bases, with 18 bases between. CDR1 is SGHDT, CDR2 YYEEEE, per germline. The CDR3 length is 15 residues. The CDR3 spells CASSFGGGMVGEQFF. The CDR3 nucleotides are TGTGCCAGCAGCTTTGGGGGAGGTATGGTGGGTGAGCAGTTCTTC. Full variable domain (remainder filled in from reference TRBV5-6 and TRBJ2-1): DAGVTQSPTHLIKTRGQQVTLRCSPKSGHDTVSWYQQALGQGPQFIFQYYEEEERQRGNFPDRFSGHQFPNYSSELNVNALLLGDSALYLCASSFGGGMVGEQFFGPGTRLTVL.

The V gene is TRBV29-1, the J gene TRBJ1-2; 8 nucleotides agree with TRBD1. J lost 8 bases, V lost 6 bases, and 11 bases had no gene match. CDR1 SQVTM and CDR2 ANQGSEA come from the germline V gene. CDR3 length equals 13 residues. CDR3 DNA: TGCAGCGTAGGACAGGGATCGGCGGGGGGCTACACCTTC. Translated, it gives CSVGQGSAGGYTF.

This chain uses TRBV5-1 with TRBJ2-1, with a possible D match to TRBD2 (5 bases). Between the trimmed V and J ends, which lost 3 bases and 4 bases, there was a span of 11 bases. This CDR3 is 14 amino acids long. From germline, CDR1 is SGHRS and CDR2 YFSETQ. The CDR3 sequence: CASSSNRGYNEQFF. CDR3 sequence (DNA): TGCGCCAGCAGCTCCAATCGGGGTTACAATGAGCAGTTCTTC.

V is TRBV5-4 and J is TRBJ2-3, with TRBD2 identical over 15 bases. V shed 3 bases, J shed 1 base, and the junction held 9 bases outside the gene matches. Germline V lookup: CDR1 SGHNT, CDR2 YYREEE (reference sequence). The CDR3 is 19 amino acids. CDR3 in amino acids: CASSWTSGRAQVGTDTQYF. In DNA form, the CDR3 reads TGTGCCAGCAGCTGGACTAGCGGGAGGGCCCAGGTTGGCACAGATACGCAGTATTTT. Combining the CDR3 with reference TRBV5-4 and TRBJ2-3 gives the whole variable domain ETGVTQSPTHLIKTRGQQVTLRCSSQSGHNTVSWYQQALGQGPQFIFQYYREEENGRGNFPPRFSGLQFPNYSSELNVNALELDDSALYLCASSWTSGRAQVGTDTQYFGPGTRLTVL.